This T cell receptor (beta chain) was captured in a study of beta chain features in type 1 diabetes. Study-level points and caveats: Among all four CD4+ subsets, Type 1 diabetes patients had TCRB CDR3s that were moderately but significantly shorter.

Expressed TCRB transcripts were sequenced after all isolated RNA was converted to cDNA. TCRdb's table, derived via immunoSEQ multiplex PCR, lists solely in-frame clones and lacks some. The sample yields under 400,000 clones, around 12% seen once. Points on this clone: The target antigen is unknown.

With 8 bases clipped from V and 5 bases from J, the junction kept 11 bases outside the gene matches. Germline assignment: CDR1 MNHEY and CDR2 SVGAGI. This CDR3 spans 15 amino acids. The genes are TRBV6-5 and TRBJ2-2, with 7 bases matching TRBD1. The sequenced material came from naive CD4+ T cells from blood. This clonotype was sampled from a woman aged 18-35 years with type 1 diabetes. The CDR3 bases are TGTGCCAGCCAAACCGGGACAGAAAGGACCGGGGAGCTGTTTTTT. This codes for CASQTGTERTGELFF.